The 9 T cell receptor beta chains reported below all come from one sample, sequenced in a study of post-analysis software for immune sequencing data (dated by TCRdb to between 2015 and 2016). The library was prepared using PCR. The sequencer was an Illumina HiSeq 2500. To reduce PCR and sequencing biases, unique molecular identifiers were built into the TCR beta cDNA libraries. The public reads were run again by TCRdb, first through fastp at Q25 and then through MiXCR, and only productive beta chains were kept. Records with the same CDR3 protein are collapsed into one entry carrying the most frequent genes and DNA. The sample includes over 700,000 distinct CDR3 sequences, with 25% to 30% observed a single time. The ten largest clonotypes hold about 0.5% of the sample. Broader findings and caveats from the paper: Patients showed significantly higher frequencies than controls for a handful of TRBV segments, among them TRBV5-6, TRBV5-1 and TRBV20-1.

Antigens of these TCRs are unknown. The sequenced material came from blood. The receptors originated from a girl aged 5 to 17 with multiple sclerosis.

V gene TRBV12-3 or TRBV12-4 combines with J gene TRBJ2-3; a possible D gene is TRBD1 (7 bases). Deletions cut 6 bases from V and 4 bases from J, with 14 bases between. The CDR3 is 14 amino acids. DNA of the CDR3: TGTGCCAGCAGCGACAGCAGGGGGGCAGATACGCAGTATTTT. Protein sequence: CASSDSRGADTQYF.

V gene TRBV5-1 combines with J gene TRBJ2-3, with D perhaps TRBD1 (7 bases). The germline gives CDR1 SGHRS, CDR2 YFSETQ. The CDR3 contains 14 residues. V was trimmed by 7 bases and J by 3 bases, leaving 15 bases between them. CDR3 sequence reads: CASCRGVGTDTQYF. The CDR3 bases are TGCGCCAGCTGCAGGGGGGTGGGGACAGATACGCAGTATTTT.

The chain couples TRBV4-3 to TRBJ2-2; 8 bases are a match to TRBD2. V gave up 3 bases and J gave up 7 bases; unmatched junction bases: 7. The germline V gene has CDR1 LGHNA and CDR2 YSLEER. The CDR3 covers 15 residues. This CDR3 reads CASSQAVTSGGELFF. The DNA for the CDR3 is TGCGCCAGCAGCCAGGCCGTTACTAGCGGCGGGGAGCTGTTTTTT.

V usage is TRBV19 and J usage is TRBJ1-5; D is ambiguous. Trimming left V 6 bases short and J 4 bases short, with 10 bases between. This CDR3 is built from 13 residues. Germline V gives CDR1 LNHDA, CDR2 SQIVND (reference sequence). CDR3 bases: TGTGCCAGTAGCATCGCACAGAATCAGCCCCAGCATTTT. The encoded protein is CASSIAQNQPQHF.

The chain recombines TRBV20-1 with TRBJ2-4; TRBD1 agrees at 8 bases. The germline V gene has CDR1 DFQATT and CDR2 SNEGSKA (reference sequence). The CDR3 is made up of 15 amino acids. Unmatched junction bases numbered 6, after V lost 0 bases and J lost 5 bases. The DNA for the CDR3 is TGCAGTGCTAGAGATAGAGACAGGGGTCAAAACATTCAGTACTTC. It codes for CSARDRDRGQNIQYF.

This clonotype was found a few times. The rearrangement uses TRBV10-3 and TRBJ2-7; TRBD2 aligns across 8 bases. This CDR3 contains 15 residues. The ends lost 11 bases at V and 4 bases at J; junction bases unmatched: 16. The germline CDR1 and CDR2 sequences are ENHRY and SYGVKD. CDR3 DNA: TGTGCCGTACTCGGGGGGGGAGCGAACGAGTACGAGCAGTACTTC. It specifies CAVLGGGANEYEQYF.

Only a few counts were recorded for this clonotype. This chain joins TRBV6-1 and TRBJ1-2, with 9 positions matching TRBD1. After removal of 6 bases from V and 4 bases from J, the junction contained 9 bases not matched to a gene. The CDR3 covers 15 residues. Germline CDR1 and CDR2: MNHNS and SASEGT. DNA for the CDR3: TGTGCCAGCAGAACTCCTAGGGGACAGGGCTATGGCTACACCTTC. Protein: CASRTPRGQGYGYTF.

This chain connects TRBV6-5 to TRBJ2-1, with no clear D. V lost 7 bases and J 8 bases, leaving 9 bases between the germline ends. The CDR3 sequence is 11 residues long. CDR1 is MNHEY and CDR2 is SVGAGI in the germline V gene. CDR3 amino acids: CASTRSDEQFF. The CDR3, as DNA: TGTGCCAGCACCCGTTCGGATGAGCAGTTCTTC.

In DNA, the CDR3 is TGTGCCAGCAGCGCCAGGGACACCGCTGAAGCTTTCTTT. It is translated as CASSARDTAEAFF. V and J are TRBV9 and TRBJ1-1; TRBD1 might be the D (6 bases). CDR1 SGDLS and CDR2 YYNGEE come from the germline V gene. This CDR3 is built from 13 residues. V shed 3 bases and J shed 6 bases, with 12 bases lying between them.